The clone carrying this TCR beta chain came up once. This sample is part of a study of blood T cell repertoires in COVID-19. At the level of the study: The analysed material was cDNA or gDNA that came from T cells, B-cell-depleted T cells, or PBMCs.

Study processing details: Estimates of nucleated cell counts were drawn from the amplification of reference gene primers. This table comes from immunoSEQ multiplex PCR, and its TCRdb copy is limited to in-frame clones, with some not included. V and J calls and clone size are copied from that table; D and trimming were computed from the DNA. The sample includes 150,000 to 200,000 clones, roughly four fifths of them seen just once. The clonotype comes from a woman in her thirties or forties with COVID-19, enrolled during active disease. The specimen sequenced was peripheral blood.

CDR3 sequence (DNA): TGTGCCAGCAGCCCAGCCATGGGCAGGGTCTTCTATGAGCAGTTCTTC. This encodes CASSPAMGRVFYEQFF. The chain uses TRBV7-8 and TRBJ2-1; perhaps TRBD1 as D (5 bases). CDR1 and CDR2 from the germline V gene are SGHVS and FQNEAQ. This CDR3 has 16 residues. V was pared by 5 bases and J by 8 bases, with 22 bases between.